This TCR beta chain was identified in a study of tumor and adjacent non-tumor tissue in lung cancer. Study results and limitations: TCR diversity was significantly greater in tumor than normal lung tissue.

RNA was extracted from bulk tissue without any cell sorting. The normal lung tissue was taken more than 3 cm from the tumor edge. The library came from three nested PCR rounds adapted from ARM-PCR protocols. TCRdb fed the multiplex PCR reads into MiXCR, producing one record per CDR3 protein. This table holds about 98,000 distinct CDR3 sequences, 80% found once. CDR1 SGHAT and CDR2 FQNNGV come from the germline V gene. This CDR3 has 16 residues. As for this clonotype: Its antigen remains unidentified. An end of the junction does not agree with germline; a read error may underlie this.

This TCR derives from a man aged 55 to 70 with small cell lung cancer. The specimen was distant non-tumor lung tissue. The chain recombines TRBV11-2 with TRBJ2-1, with a weak D call TRBD1 (5 bases). CDR3 in amino acids: CASSLVGLAMANEEFF. Here the CDR3 DNA reads TGTGCCAGCAGCTTAGTGGGGCTGGCCATGGCCAATGAGGAGTTCTTC.